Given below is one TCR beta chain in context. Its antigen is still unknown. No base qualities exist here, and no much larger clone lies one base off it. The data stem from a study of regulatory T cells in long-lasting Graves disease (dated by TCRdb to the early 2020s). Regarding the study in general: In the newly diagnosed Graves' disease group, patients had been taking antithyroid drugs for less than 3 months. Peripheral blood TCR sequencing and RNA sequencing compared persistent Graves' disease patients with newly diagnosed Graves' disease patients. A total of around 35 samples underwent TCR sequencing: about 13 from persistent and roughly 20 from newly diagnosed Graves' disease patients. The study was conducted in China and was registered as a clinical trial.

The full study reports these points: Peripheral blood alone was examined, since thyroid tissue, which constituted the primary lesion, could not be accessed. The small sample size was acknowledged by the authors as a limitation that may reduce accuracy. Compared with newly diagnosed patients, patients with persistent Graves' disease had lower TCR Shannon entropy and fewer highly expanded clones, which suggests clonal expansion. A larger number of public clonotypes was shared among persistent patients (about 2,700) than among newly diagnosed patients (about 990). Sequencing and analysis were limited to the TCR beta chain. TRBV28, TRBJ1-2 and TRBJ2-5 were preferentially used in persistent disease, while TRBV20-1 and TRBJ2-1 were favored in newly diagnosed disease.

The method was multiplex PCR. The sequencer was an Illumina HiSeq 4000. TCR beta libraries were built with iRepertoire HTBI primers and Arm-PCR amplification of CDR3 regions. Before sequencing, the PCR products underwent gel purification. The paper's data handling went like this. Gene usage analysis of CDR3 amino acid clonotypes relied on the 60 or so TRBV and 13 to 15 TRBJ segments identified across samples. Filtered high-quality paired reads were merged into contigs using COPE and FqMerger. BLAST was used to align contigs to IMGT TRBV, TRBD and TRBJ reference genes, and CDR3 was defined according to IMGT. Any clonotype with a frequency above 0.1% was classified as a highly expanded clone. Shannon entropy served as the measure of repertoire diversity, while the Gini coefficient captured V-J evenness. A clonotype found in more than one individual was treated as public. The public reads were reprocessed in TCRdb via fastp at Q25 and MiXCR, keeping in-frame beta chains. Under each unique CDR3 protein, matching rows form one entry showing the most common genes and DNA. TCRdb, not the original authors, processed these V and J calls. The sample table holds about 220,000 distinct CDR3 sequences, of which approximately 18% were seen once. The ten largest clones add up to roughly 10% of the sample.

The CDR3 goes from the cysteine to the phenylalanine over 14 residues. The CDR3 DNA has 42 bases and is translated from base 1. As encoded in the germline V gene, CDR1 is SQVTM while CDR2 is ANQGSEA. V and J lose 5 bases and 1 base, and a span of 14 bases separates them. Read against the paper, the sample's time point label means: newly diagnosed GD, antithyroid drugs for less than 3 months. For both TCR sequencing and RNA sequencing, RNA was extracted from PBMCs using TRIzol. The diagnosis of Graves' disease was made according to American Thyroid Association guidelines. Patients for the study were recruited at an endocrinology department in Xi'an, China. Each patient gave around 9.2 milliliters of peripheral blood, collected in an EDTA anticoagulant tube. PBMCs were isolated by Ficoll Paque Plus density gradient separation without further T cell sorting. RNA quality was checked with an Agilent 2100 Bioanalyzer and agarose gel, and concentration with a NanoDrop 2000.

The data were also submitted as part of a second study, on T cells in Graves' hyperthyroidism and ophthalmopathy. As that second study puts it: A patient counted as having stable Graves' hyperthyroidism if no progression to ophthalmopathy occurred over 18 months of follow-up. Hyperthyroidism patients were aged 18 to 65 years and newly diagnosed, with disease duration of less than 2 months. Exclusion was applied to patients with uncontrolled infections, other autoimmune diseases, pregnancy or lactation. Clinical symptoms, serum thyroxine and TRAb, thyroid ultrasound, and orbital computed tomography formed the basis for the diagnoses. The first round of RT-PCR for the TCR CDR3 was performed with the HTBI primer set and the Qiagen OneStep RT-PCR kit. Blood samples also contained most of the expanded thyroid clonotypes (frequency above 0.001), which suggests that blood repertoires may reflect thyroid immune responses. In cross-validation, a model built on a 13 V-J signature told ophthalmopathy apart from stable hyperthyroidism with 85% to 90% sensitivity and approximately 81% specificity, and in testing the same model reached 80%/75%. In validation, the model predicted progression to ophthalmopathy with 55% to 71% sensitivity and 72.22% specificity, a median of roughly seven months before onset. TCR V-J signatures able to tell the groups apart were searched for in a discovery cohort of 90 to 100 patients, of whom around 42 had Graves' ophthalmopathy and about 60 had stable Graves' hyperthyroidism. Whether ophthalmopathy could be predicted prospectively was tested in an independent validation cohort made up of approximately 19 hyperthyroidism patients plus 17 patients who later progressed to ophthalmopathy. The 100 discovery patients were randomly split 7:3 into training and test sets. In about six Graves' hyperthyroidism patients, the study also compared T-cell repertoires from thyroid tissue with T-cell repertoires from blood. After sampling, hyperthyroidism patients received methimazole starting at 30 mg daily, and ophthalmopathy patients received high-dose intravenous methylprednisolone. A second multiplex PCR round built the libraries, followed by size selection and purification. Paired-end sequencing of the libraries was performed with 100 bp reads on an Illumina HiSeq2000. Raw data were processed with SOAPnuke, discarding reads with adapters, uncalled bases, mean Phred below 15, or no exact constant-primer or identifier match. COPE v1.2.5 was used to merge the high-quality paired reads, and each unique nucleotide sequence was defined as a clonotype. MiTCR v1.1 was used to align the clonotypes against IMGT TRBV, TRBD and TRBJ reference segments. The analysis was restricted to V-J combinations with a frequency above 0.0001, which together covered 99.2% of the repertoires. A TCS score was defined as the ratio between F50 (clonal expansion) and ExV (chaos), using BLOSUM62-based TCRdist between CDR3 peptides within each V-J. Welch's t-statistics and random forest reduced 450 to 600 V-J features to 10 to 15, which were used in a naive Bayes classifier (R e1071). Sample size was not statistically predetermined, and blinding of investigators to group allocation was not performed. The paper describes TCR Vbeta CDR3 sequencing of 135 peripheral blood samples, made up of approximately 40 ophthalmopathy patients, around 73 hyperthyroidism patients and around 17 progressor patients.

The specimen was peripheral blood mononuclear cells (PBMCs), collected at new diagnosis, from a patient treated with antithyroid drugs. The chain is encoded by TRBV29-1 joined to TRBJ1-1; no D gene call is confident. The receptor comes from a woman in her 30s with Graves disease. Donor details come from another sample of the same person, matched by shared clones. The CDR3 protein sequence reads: CSVQNRVSNTEAFF. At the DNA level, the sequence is TGCAGCGTTCAAAATAGGGTTTCGAACACTGAAGCTTTCTTT. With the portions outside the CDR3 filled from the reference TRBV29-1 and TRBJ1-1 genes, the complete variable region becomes SAVISQKPSRDICQRGTSLTIQCQVDSQVTMMFWYRQQPGQSLTLIATANQGSEATYESGFVIDKFPISRPNLTFSTLTVSNMSPEDSSIYLCSVQNRVSNTEAFFGQGTRLTVV.